The sequence of this T cell receptor (beta chain) was determined in a study of Ad26.COV2.S vaccination and SARS-CoV-2 variants. Produced via immunoSEQ multiplex PCR; TCRdb's table is partial and in-frame only. This repertoire shows 350,000 to 500,000 clones, roughly 91% found once; its top ten account for around 4.2%. Between the trimmed V and J ends, which lost 1 base and 4 bases, there was a span of 11 bases. The CDR3 sequence is 14 residues long. In germline, CDR1 is SGHTA, CDR2 FQGNSA. Treatment: approximately 18 received Ad26.COV2.S at low or high dose, single or two shots; a few received placebo; per-sample allocation not given. Sample collection was performed on day 63 after the first vaccine or placebo injection. Broader study findings: Spike-specific TCR breadth in vaccine recipients exceeded that seen in placebo recipients.

Notes on this clone: Its antigen is as yet unknown. The sample contains more than one DNA sequence encoding this CDR3.

V and J are TRBV7-2 and TRBJ2-7, with D tentatively TRBD1 (6 bases). The material was peripheral blood, obtained in a trial of Ad26.COV2.S vaccine versus placebo. The TCR sequence derives from a person aged 18-60 years who received the Ad26.COV2.S COVID-19 vaccine or a placebo. The CDR3 DNA is TGTGCCAGCAGCTTAGGGGGGCAGACATACGAGCAGTACTTC. It codes for CASSLGGQTYEQYF.